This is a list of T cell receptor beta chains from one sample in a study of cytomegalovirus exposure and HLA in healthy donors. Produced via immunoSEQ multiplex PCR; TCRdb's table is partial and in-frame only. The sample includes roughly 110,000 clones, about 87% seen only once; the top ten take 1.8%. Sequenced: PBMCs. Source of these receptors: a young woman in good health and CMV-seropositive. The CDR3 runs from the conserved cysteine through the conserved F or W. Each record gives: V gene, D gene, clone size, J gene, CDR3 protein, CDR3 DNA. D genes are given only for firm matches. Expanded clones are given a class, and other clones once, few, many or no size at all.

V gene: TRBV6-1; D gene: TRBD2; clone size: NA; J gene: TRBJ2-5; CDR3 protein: CASSERLAGGKMKTQYF; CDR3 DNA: TGTGCCAGCAGTGAAAGACTAGCGGGGGGGAAGATGAAGACCCAGTACTTC
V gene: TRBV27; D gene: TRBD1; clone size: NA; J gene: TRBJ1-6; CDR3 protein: CASSFEGADNSPLHF; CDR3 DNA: TGTGCCAGCAGTTTTGAGGGGGCGGATAATTCACCCCTCCACTTT
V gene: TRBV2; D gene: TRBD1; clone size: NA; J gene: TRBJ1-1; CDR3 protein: CASSWDRGRFTEAFF; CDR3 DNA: TGTGCCAGCAGTTGGGACAGGGGGAGATTCACTGAAGCTTTCTTT
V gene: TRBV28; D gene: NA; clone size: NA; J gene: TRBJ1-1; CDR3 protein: CASRPPGGGTEAFF; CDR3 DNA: TGTGCCAGCAGACCACCAGGAGGAGGGACTGAAGCTTTCTTT
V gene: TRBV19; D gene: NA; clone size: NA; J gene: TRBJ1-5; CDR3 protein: CASSVWGRLSNQPQHF; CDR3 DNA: TGTGCCAGTAGCGTCTGGGGGCGTCTTAGCAATCAGCCCCAGCATTTT
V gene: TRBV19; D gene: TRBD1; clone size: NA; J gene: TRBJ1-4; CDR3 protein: CASSITGQFNEKLFF; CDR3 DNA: TGTGCCAGTAGTATTACGGGACAGTTTAATGAAAAACTGTTTTTT
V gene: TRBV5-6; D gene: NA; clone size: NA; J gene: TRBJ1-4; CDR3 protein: CASSRGGFGLNEKLFF; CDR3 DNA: TGTGCCAGCAGCAGGGGAGGTTTCGGTCTGAATGAAAAACTGTTTTTT
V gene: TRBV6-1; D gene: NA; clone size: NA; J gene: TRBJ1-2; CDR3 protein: CASSETAGPYGYTF; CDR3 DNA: TGTGCCAGCAGTGAAACGGCAGGGCCCTATGGCTACACCTTC
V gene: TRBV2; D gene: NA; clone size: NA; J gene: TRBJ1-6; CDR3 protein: CASRASGSNNSPLHF; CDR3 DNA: TGTGCCAGCAGGGCCTCCGGGTCGAATAATTCACCCCTCCACTTT
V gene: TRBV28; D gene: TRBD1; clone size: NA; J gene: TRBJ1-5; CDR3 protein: CASSSGTGVGGGNQPQHF; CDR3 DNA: TGTGCCAGCAGTTCCGGGACAGGGGTTGGAGGGGGCAATCAGCCCCAGCATTTT
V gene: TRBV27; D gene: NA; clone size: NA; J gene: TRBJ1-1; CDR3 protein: CASSLLGENTEAFF; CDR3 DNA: TGTGCCAGCAGTTTATTGGGAGAGAACACTGAAGCTTTCTTT
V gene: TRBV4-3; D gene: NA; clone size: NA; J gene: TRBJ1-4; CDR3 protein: CASSQDQASDEKLFF; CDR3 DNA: TGCGCCAGCAGCCAAGATCAGGCGTCGGATGAAAAACTGTTTTTT
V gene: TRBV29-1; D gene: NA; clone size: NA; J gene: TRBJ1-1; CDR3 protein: CSVLQGPTEAFF; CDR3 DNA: TGCAGCGTCCTTCAGGGGCCCACTGAAGCTTTCTTT
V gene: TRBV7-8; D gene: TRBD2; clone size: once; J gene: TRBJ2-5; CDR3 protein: CASSRAGVETQYF; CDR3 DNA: TGTGCCAGCAGCCGCGCGGGGGTAGAGACCCAGTACTTC
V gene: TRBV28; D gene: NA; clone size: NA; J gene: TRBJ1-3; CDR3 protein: CASRVHSGNTIYF; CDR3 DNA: TGTGCCAGCAGAGTACACTCTGGAAACACCATATATTTT
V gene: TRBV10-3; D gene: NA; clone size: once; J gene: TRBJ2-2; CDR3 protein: CAIQSTDTNTGELFF; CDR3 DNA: TGTGCCATCCAATCGACAGACACGAACACCGGGGAGCTGTTTTTT
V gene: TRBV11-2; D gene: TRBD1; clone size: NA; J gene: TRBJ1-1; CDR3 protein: CASSLFPGQRNTEAFF; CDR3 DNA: TGTGCCAGCAGCTTATTCCCGGGACAGCGGAACACTGAAGCTTTCTTT
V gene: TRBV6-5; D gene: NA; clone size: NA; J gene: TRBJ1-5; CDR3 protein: CASSSSTGSGNQPQHF; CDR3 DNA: TGTGCCAGCAGTTCCTCGACAGGATCGGGCAATCAGCCCCAGCATTTT
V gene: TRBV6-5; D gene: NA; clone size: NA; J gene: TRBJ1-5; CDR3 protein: CASRAGGVGQPQHF; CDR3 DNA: TGTGCCAGCAGGGCCGGGGGAGTCGGTCAGCCCCAGCATTTT
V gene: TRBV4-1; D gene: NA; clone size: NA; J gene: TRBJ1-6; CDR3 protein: CASSQAAGAAPLHF; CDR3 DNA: TGCGCCAGCAGCCAAGCGGCGGGGGCGGCACCCCTCCACTTT
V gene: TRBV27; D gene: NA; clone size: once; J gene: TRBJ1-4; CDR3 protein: CASSPTTETNEKLFF; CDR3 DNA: TGTGCCAGCAGTCCGACGACAGAGACTAATGAAAAACTGTTTTTT
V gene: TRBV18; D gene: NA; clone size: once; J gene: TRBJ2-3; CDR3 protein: CASSPPPGATDTQYF; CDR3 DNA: TGTGCCAGCTCACCACCCCCAGGGGCCACAGATACGCAGTATTTT
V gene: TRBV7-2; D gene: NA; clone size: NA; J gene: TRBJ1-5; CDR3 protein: CASSWVGGGSNQPQHF; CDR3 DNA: TGTGCCAGCAGCTGGGTAGGGGGGGGTAGCAATCAGCCCCAGCATTTT
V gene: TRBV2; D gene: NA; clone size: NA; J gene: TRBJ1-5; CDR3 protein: CASSGAADSNQPQHF; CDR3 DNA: TGTGCCAGCAGTGGGGCAGCCGATAGCAATCAGCCCCAGCATTTT
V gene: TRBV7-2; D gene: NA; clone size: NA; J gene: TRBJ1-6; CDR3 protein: CASSSRGLETYNSPLHF; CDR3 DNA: TGTGCCAGCAGCTCTAGGGGGTTGGAAACCTATAATTCACCCCTCCACTTT
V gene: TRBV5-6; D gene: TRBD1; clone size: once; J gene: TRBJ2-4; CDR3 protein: CASSLDRVRNIQYF; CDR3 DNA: TGTGCCAGCAGCTTAGACAGGGTGAGGAACATTCAGTACTTC
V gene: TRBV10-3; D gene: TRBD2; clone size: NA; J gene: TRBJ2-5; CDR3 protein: CAITAGGSRETQYF; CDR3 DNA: TGTGCCATCACGGCGGGGGGGAGCCGAGAGACCCAGTACTTC
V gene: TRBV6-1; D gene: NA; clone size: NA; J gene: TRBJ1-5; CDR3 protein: CASSGRQAPNQPQHF; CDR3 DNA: TGTGCCAGCAGTGGAAGACAGGCGCCAAATCAGCCCCAGCATTTT
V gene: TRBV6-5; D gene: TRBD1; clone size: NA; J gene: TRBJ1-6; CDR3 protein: CATNEGAQNSPLHF; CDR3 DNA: TGTGCCACCAACGAGGGGGCGCAAAATTCACCCCTCCACTTT
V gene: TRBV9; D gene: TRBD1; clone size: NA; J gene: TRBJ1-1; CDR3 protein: CASSVAATGNGAEAFF; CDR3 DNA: TGTGCCAGCAGCGTAGCCGCGACAGGGAATGGCGCTGAAGCTTTCTTT
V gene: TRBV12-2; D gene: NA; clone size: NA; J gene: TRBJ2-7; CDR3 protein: CASRLDPHNF; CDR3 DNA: TGTGCAAGTCGCTTAGACCCCCACAACTTC
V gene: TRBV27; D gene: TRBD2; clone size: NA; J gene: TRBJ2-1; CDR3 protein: CASKRNGGANNEQFF; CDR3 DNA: TGTGCCAGCAAGCGGAACGGGGGGGCCAACAATGAGCAGTTCTTC
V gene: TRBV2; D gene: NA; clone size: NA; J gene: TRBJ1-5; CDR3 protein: CASDEGSNQPQHF; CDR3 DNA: TGTGCCAGCGACGAGGGAAGCAATCAGCCCCAGCATTTT
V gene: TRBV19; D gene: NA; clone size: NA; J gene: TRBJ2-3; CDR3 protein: CASSIRFPDTQYF; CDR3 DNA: TGTGCCAGTAGTATTCGGTTTCCAGATACGCAGTATTTT
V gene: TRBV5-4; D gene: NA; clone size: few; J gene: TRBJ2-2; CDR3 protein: CASSSGQTVSNTGELFF; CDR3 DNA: TGTGCCAGCAGCAGCGGACAGACTGTCTCGAACACCGGGGAGCTGTTTTTT
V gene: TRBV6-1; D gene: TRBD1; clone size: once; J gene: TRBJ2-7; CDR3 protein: CASSDPARGPNYEQYF; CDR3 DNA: TGTGCCAGCAGTGACCCCGCCAGGGGGCCCAACTACGAGCAGTACTTC
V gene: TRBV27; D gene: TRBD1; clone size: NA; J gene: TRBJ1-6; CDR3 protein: CASSAPGQWDSPLHF; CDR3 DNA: TGTGCCAGCAGTGCTCCGGGACAGTGGGACTCACCCCTCCACTTT
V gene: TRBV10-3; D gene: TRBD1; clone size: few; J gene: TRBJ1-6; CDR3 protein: CAITPGGSSPLHF; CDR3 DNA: TGTGCCATCACCCCAGGGGGTAGTTCACCCCTCCACTTT
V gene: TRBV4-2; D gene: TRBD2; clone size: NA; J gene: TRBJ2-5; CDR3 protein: CASSQGLDSGAETQYF; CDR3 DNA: TGTGCCAGCAGCCAGGGGTTGGATAGCGGGGCAGAGACCCAGTACTTC
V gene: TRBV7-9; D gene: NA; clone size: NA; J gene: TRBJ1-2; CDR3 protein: CASSRDTDGYTF; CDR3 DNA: TGTGCCAGCAGCCGGGACACAGATGGCTACACCTTC
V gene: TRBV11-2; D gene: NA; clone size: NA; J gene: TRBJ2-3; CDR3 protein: CASSHRGDTQYF; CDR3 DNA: TGTGCCAGCAGCCATCGCGGAGATACGCAGTATTTT
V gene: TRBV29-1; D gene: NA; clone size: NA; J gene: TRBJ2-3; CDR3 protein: CSVGLWAGTDTQYF; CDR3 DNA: TGCAGCGTTGGTCTATGGGCAGGCACAGATACGCAGTATTTT
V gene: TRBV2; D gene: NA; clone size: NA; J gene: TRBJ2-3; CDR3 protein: CARATAGDTQYF; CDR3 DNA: TGTGCCAGAGCGACGGCGGGGGATACGCAGTATTTT
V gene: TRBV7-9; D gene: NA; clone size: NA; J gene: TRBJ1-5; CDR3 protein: CASSYQVNQPQHF; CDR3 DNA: TGTGCCAGCAGCTACCAGGTTAATCAGCCCCAGCATTTT
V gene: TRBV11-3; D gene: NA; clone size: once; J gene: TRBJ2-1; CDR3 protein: CASSEYINNEQFF; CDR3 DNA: TGTGCCAGCAGCGAATACATAAACAATGAGCAGTTCTTC
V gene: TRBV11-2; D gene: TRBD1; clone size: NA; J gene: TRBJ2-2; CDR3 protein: CASSLQGALGELFF; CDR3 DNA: TGTGCCAGCAGCCTACAGGGGGCCCTCGGGGAGCTGTTTTTT
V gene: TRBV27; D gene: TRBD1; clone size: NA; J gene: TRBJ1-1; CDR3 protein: CASRGQGWKNTEAFF; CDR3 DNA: TGTGCCAGCAGGGGACAGGGGTGGAAGAACACTGAAGCTTTCTTT
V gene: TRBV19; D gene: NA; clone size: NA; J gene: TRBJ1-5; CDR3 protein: CASVQGRGNQPQHF; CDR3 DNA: TGTGCCAGTGTACAGGGACGGGGCAATCAGCCCCAGCATTTT
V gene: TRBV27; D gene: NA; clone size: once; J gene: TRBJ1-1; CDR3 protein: CASSLNPGGNTEAFF; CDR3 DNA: TGTGCCAGCAGTTTAAACCCGGGGGGGAACACTGAAGCTTTCTTT
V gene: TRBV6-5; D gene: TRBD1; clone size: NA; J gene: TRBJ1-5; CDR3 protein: CASSAKTGDQPQHF; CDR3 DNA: TGTGCCAGCAGCGCAAAAACAGGGGATCAGCCCCAGCATTTT
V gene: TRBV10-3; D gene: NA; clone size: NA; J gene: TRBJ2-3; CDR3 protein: CATADSLHTDTQYF; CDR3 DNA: TGTGCCACCGCGGACAGTCTTCACACAGATACGCAGTATTTT
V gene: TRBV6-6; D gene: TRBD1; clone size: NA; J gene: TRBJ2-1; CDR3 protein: CASRFEGAGYNEQFF; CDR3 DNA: TGTGCCAGCAGATTCGAGGGGGCAGGGTACAATGAGCAGTTCTTC
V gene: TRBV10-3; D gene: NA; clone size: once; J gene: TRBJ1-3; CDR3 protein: CAISEEGLSGNTIYF; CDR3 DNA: TGTGCCATCAGTGAGGAGGGACTCTCTGGAAACACCATATATTTT
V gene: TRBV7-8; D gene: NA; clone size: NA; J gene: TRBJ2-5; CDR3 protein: CASVSLRGATQYF; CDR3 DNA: TGTGCCAGCGTCAGCCTCAGGGGTGCGACCCAGTACTTC
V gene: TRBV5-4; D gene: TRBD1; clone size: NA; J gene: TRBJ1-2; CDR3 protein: CASHAGGASNYGYTF; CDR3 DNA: TGTGCCAGCCATGCAGGGGGCGCGTCTAACTATGGCTACACCTTC
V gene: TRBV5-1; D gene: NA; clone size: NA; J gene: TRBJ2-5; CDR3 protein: CASSIFSTAIQETQYF; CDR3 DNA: TGCGCCAGCAGTATTTTTTCGACTGCCATACAAGAGACCCAGTACTTC
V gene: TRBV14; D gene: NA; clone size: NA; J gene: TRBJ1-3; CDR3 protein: CASSQGQGSGNTIYF; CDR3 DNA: TGTGCCAGCAGCCAAGGGCAGGGCTCGGGAAACACCATATATTTT
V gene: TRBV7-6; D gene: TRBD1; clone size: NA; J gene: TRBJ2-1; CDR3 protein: CASSVTFSSGQVENEQFF; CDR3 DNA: TGTGCCAGCAGCGTTACCTTTTCCTCGGGACAGGTTGAGAATGAGCAGTTCTTC
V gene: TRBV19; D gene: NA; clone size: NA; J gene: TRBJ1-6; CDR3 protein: CASSITSDSPLHF; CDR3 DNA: TGTGCCAGTAGTATAACAAGTGATTCACCCCTCCACTTT